The entry that follows covers one TCR beta chain sequence. Its recognized antigen is unknown. Base qualities are not at hand, and no much larger clone is one base apart. The receptor library was made with the immunoSEQ multiplex PCR assay. The multiplex PCR relied on a mix of 60 forward primers for TCR Vbeta segments and 13 reverse primers for TCR Jbeta segments. A multiplex PCR assay on genomic DNA amplified the CDR3 region of rearranged TCR beta genes. Amplified TCR beta libraries were sequenced as 87-base-pair reads on the Illumina HiSeq System. For the original study's pipeline: A later analysis tallied 75 million to 95 million unique TCR beta chains across the 600 to 700 repertoires, and about 12 million of those chains were shared by two or more donors. Raw reads were error-corrected and collapsed into unique sequences by a nearest-neighbor algorithm in which closely related sequences were merged to remove PCR and sequencing errors. CDR3 sequences were aligned to IMGT reference sequences to assign V, D and J gene segments. For a sequence to be retained, a match of at least six nucleotides to both a V gene segment and a J gene segment was required. A rearrangement was called productive if the CDR3 had no stop codons and remained in frame with V and J, and every other rearrangement was called non-productive. Following IMGT convention, CDR3 was defined as the stretch from the second conserved V-encoded cysteine to the conserved J-encoded phenylalanine. The earlier analysis of about 560 of the donors excluded any sequence lacking an unambiguous match to a single V gene segment. In an earlier analysis of about 590 of the donors, a V segment was called functional when productive rearrangements were above 56.7%, and segregating when the standard deviation between donors exceeded 5%. A statistical classification framework was developed to diagnose cytomegalovirus status using the catalog of TCR beta chain sequences. A later analysis assigned V and J genes by comparing TCR nucleotide sequences with IMGT/GENE-DB human TR gene sequences. A later analysis assigned CDR3 sequences and most-parsimonious VDJ recombination scenarios with the TCRdist pipeline. A later analysis defined each TCR beta chain by its CDR3 amino acid sequence plus V-gene family, and excluded reads lacking a unique V-gene family. To address suspected cross-contamination and a sequencing artifact, a later analysis removed roughly 580 highly shared, low-generation-probability nucleotide sequences. In a later analysis, a clonal expansion index for each public chain was calculated from normalized within-repertoire ranks of inferred template counts. In a later analysis, generation probabilities were computed with a VDJ recombination model fitted to out-of-frame rearrangements, and the resulting probabilities were checked against IGoR. Hypergeometric tests were used in a later analysis to score TCR-TCR, TCR-HLA and TCR-CMV co-occurrence, with a repertoire-size bias correction applied to the TCR pairs. False discovery rates were estimated in a later analysis by permuting HLA or CMV assignments 20 times. In a later analysis, co-occurring TCRs were grouped with DBSCAN, and TCRdist sequence similarity was added when clustering was performed within HLA-allele-positive subsets. Repertoires with fewer than 30,000 or more than 120,000 public chains, plus five repertoires with anomalous nucleotide sharing, were excluded from co-occurrence clustering. As stored in TCRdb, this immuneACCESS dataset retains in-frame rearrangements with V and J assigned. A fraction of the clones does not appear; measured against another copy, unresolved V genes explain less than half of the discrepancy, and the remainder lacks a known reason. V and J calls and clone size are as listed in that table; D and trimming were resolved from the DNA. This sample comprises 60,000 to 75,000 clones, about 85% of them detected only once. The ten largest make up roughly a tenth of the sample.

The data were taken from a study of cytomegalovirus exposure and HLA in healthy donors (TCRdb year 2017). Regarding the complete study: An earlier analysis of 550 to 700 of the donors reported 250 to 350 Gb of sequence data and more than 90 million unique TCR beta sequences from roughly 200 million T cells. About 300 gigabases of sequencing data and tens of millions of unique TCR sequences were included in an early release covering about 620 HLA-typed donors. The genetic ancestry cluster associated with self-reported Caucasian donors included 70% to 85% of the roughly 390 genotyped donors. The study aimed to test whether signatures of past pathogen exposure could be identified by cataloging public T cell receptors. Using immunosequencing, the study profiled T cell repertoires from 666 subjects and related those repertoires to cytomegalovirus serostatus. A separate validation cohort of about 110 different subjects was used in addition to the 666-subject first cohort. The study combined high-throughput TCR immunosequencing, statistical association of individual TCRs with disease status, and machine learning to predict cytomegalovirus infection status. In a later analysis, previously published TCR beta repertoires from several hundred donors were re-analyzed and high-resolution HLA genotyping was added so that TCR occurrence patterns could be studied. In the later analysis, no new phenotypic data were used to find candidate immune exposures; instead, reliance was placed on TCR beta sequences and their occurrence across donors. An earlier analysis of 500 to 750 of the donors applied high-throughput TCR beta sequencing to assess whether each TCR beta V gene segment acted as functional or pseudogenic. Alongside the repertoire data, information on donor age, sex, ethnicity and CMV serostatus was compiled. A later genetic analysis used genome-wide SNP genotypes for about three fifths of the 666 donors, treating that subset as a discovery cohort. Every discovery cohort repertoire had been produced on one sequencing platform. HLA typing covered class I and class II loci at four-digit resolution. Typing coverage differed by locus: A, B, C, DRB1 and DQB1 were typed in about 629-640 donors, DQA1 in 522, DPA1 in 600 to 610, and DPB1 in approximately 450. About five DR-DQ haplotypes were treated as single units for association and clustering because of strong linkage in the cohort. On average, around 240,000 unique TCR beta nucleotide sequences were sequenced per donor among a few hundred genotyped donors of the cohort, with about 19% of those sequences being non-productive. The paper's findings and limits, for the study overall: Immune exposure information for the cohort was limited to CMV serostatus. Strong co-occurrence of HLA alleles, especially DR and DQ, made assigning TCR associations to individual alleles difficult. V-gene and J-gene trimming of TCR beta chains was associated with a missense DCLRE1C variant in a later genetic analysis, and the association was replicated in an independent cohort. In a later analysis, several top co-occurrence clusters were reported to appear linked to parvovirus B19, influenza, CMV and Epstein-Barr virus. Most TCR sequences were seen in very few donors, while some public TCRs were found in many individuals. Roughly uniform sequencing depth across donors was assumed in presence/absence analyses, although this assumption may not hold. Because some donors lacked HLA typing at each locus, the association tests relied only on the typed subset. The classifier was reported to diagnose cytomegalovirus status with high specificity and sensitivity in both the original cohort and the validation cohort. In a later analysis, HLA-associated TCR beta chains were found to be more clonally expanded and to have lower generation probabilities than equally common non-associated chains. According to the authors, the approach could potentially be generalized to other disease states and immunological phenotypes. The study listed 150 to 200 TCR beta chains as associated with cytomegalovirus. A further reported finding was that TCR beta sequences accurately predicted the HLA-A and HLA-B alleles for most subjects in the first cohort. A later analysis found that most CMV-associated TCR beta chains appeared HLA-restricted, with HLA associations seemingly driven largely by CMV exposure. In an earlier analysis of 500 to 650 of the donors, most TCR beta V segments appeared in productive rearrangements about 90% or about 30% of the time, broadly matching IMGT annotations. In this cohort, only TCR beta chains were sequenced, and detectable features were limited by the absence of alpha or paired-chain data. In a later analysis, around 17,000 TCR beta sequences were associated with specific HLA alleles at a false discovery rate of 0.05. Correlated functional status among segregating V segments might be attributable to linkage disequilibrium, but an unknown experimental factor could not be ruled out. The sequencing pipeline was judged likely to have produced a cluster of highly shared sequence variants as a technical artifact. In a later genetic analysis, fewer N-insertions in productive TCRs were reported among donors in an Asian-associated ancestry cluster than the approximately 630-donor mean. About 15 rarely observed V segments, including chromosome 9 orphons, were excluded from the earlier analysis of about 500 of the donors because counts were too low. In vitro tests confirmed that a few of the cytomegalovirus-associated TCR beta chains recognize cytomegalovirus antigens. Some IMGT-functional V segments, including TRBV6-2 and TRBV6-3, could not be distinguished by the 87-base-pair reads and were therefore excluded. A later analysis found that TCR association rates varied across HLA loci, with DRB1 alleles showing the most associated TCRs and HLA-C alleles the fewest.

V loses 0 bases of germline sequence and J loses 4 bases, and the interval between the two ends is 13 bases. CDR1 and CDR2 were assigned from the germline V gene (reference sequence) as SGHAT and FQDESV. The CDR3 starts with the cysteine, ends with the phenylalanine, and has 15 residues. The CDR3 DNA has 45 bases and is translated from base 1. The cohort consisted of hundreds of healthy bone marrow donors. All cohort members were sampled while nominally healthy, although unrecorded immune exposures were likely present. The donor tested CMV seronegative, placing the donor among the 350 or so seronegative members of the cohort. Every donor gave a peripheral blood sample, and the peripheral blood mononuclear cells from that sample were used for TCR beta sequencing. The Qiagen DNeasy Blood Extraction Kit was used to extract genomic DNA from the blood cell samples.

The chain uses TRBV11-1 and TRBJ2-7; the D gene cannot be resolved reliably. The sample taken for sequencing was PBMCs. This sequence originates from a female donor in good health and CMV-seronegative. The nucleotide sequence is given as TGTGCCAGCAGCTTAGCGGTTAGCTCCTCATACGAGCAGTACTTC. This sequence encodes CASSLAVSSSYEQYF.